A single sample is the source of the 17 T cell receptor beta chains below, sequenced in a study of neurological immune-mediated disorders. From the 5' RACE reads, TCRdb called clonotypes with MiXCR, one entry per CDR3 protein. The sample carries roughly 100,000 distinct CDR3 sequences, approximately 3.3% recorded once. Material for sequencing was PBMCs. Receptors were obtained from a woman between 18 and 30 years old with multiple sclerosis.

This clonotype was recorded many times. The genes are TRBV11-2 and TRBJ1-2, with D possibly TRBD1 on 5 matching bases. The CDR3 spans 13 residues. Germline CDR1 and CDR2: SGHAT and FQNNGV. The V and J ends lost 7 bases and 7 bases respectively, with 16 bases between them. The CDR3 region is CASTSILGGGYTF. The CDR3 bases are TGTGCCAGCACATCAATTCTGGGGGGTGGCTACACCTTC. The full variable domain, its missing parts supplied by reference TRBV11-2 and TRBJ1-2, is EAGVAQSPRYKIIEKRQSVAFWCNPISGHATLYWYQQILGQGPKLLIQFQNNGVVDDSQLPKDRFSAERLKGVDSTLKIQPAKLEDSAVYLCASTSILGGGYTFGSGTRLTVV.

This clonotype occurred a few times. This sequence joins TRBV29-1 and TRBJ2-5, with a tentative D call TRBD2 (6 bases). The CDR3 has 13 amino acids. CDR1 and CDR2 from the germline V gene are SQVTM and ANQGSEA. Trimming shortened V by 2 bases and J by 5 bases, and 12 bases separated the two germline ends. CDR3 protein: CSVESRLVETQYF. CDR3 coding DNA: TGCAGCGTTGAATCTCGACTAGTCGAGACCCAGTACTTC.

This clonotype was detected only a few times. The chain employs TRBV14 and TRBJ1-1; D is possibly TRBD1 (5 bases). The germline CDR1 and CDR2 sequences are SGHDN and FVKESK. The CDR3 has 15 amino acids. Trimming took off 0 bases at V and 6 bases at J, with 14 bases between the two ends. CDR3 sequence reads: CASSQDSRDDAEAFF. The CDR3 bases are TGTGCCAGCAGCCAAGATAGCAGGGACGACGCTGAAGCTTTCTTT.

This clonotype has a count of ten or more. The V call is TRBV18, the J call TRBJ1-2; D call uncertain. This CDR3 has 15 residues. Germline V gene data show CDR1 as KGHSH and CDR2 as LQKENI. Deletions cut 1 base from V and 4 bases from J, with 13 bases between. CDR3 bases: TGTGCCAGCTCACCACAGGTCCTACCTCTCTATGGCTACACCTTC. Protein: CASSPQVLPLYGYTF.

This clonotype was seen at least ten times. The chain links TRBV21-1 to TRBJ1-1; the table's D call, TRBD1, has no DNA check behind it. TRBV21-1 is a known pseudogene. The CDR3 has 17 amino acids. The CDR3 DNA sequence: TGTGCCAGCACCCTATCCGATAGGAGTCACCAGAACACTGAAGCTTTCTTT. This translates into CASTLSDRSHQNTEAFF.

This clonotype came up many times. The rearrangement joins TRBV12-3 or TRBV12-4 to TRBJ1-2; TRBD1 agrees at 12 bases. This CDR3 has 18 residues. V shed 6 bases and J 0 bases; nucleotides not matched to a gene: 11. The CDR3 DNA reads TGTGCCAGCAGCCCAGCCGGCGGGACAGGGGGCTCTAACTATGGCTACACCTTC. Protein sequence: CASSPAGGTGGSNYGYTF.

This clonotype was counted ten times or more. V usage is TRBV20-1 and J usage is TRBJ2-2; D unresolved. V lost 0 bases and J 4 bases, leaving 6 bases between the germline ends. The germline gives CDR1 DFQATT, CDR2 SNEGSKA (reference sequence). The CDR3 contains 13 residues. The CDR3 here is CSAREVTTGELFF. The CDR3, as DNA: TGCAGTGCTAGAGAGGTCACCACCGGGGAGCTGTTTTTT.

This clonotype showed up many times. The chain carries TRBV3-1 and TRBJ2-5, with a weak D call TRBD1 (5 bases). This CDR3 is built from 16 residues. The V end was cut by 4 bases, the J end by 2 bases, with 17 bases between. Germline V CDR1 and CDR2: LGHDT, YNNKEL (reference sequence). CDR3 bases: TGTGCCAGCAGCCCCCTGTTTTCGGCAGGGCAAGAGACCCAGTACTTC. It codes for CASSPLFSAGQETQYF.

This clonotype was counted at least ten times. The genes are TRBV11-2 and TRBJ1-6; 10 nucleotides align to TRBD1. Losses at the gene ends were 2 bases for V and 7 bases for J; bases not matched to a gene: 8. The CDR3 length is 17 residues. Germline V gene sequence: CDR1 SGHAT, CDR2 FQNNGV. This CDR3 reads CASSLPQAGQGNSPLHF. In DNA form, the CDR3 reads TGTGCCAGCAGCTTACCCCAGGCGGGACAGGGGAATTCACCCCTCCACTTT.

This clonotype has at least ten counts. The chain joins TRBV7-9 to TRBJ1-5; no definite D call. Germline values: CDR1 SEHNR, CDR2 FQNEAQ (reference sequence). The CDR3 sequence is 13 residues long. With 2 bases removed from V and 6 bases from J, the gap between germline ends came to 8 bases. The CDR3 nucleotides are TGTGCCAGCAGCTTAACCGCAGGTCAGCCCCAGCATTTT. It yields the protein CASSLTAGQPQHF.

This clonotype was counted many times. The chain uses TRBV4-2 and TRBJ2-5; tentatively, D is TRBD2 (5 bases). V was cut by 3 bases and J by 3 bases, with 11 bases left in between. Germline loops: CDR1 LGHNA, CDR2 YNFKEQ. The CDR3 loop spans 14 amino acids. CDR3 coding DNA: TGTGCCAGCAGCCACATAGCGAGGGAAGAGACCCAGTACTTC. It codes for CASSHIAREETQYF.

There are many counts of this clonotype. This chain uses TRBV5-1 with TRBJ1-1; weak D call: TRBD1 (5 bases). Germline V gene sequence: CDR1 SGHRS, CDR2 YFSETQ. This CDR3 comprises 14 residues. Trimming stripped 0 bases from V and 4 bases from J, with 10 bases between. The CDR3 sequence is CASSLGGVGTEAFF. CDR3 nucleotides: TGCGCCAGCAGCTTGGGGGGGGTCGGCACTGAAGCTTTCTTT. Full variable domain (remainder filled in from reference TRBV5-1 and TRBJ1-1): KAGVTQTPRYLIKTRGQQVTLSCSPISGHRSVSWYQQTPGQGLQFLFEYFSETQRNKGNFPGRFSGRQFSNSRSEMNVSTLELGDSALYLCASSLGGVGTEAFFGQGTRLTVV.

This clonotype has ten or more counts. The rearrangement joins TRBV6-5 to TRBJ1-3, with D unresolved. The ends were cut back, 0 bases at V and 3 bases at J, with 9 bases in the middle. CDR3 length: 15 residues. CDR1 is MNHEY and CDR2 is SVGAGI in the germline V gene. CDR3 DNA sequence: TGTGCCAGCAGTTACTCGAGGAGCCTTGGAAACACCATATATTTT. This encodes CASSYSRSLGNTIYF.

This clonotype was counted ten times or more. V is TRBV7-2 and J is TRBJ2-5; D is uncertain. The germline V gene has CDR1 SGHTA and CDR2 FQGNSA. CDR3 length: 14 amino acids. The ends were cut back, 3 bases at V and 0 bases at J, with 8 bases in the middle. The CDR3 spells CASSLGAYQETQYF. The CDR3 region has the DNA TGTGCCAGCAGCTTGGGCGCCTACCAAGAGACCCAGTACTTC.

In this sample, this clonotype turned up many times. CDR3 sequence reads: CSARPGGAGGTDTQYF. The CDR3 DNA reads TGCAGTGCTAGGCCCGGAGGAGCGGGGGGCACAGATACGCAGTATTTT. The chain combines TRBV20-1 with TRBJ2-3; TRBD2 aligns across 8 bases. The CDR3 runs 16 residues. Looked up from germline, CDR1 is DFQATT and CDR2 is SNEGSKA (reference sequence). Trimming took 3 bases from V and 1 from J; bases not matched to a gene: 9.

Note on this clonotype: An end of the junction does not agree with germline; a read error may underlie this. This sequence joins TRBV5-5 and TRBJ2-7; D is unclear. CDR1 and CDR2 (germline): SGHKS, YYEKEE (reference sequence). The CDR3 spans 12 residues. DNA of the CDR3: TGTGACAGCAGGACCAGCTCCTACGAGCAGTACTTC. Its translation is CDSRTSSYEQYF. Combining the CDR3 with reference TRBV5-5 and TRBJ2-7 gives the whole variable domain DAGVTQSPTHLIKTRGQQVTLRCSPISGHKSVSWYQQVLGQGPQFIFQYYEKEERGRGNFPDRFSARQFPNYSSELNVNALLLGDSALYLCDSRTSSYEQYFGPGTRLTVT.

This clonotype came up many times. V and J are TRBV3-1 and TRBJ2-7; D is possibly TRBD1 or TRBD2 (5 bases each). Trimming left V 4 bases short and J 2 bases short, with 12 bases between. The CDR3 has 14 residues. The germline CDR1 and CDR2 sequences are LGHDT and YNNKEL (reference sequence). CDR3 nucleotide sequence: TGTGCCAGCAGCCCCCGGGACGGGACCTACGAGCAGTACTTC. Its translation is CASSPRDGTYEQYF.